The 13 T cell receptor beta chains below were found in one sample sequenced in a study of blood T cell repertoires in COVID-19. Method: immunoSEQ multiplex PCR; TCRdb's copy keeps in-frame clones and lacks some. The profile covers 200,000 to 250,000 clones, with more than 80% appearing a single time and roughly 1.3% taken by the ten largest. Material for sequencing was peripheral blood. The receptor set was obtained from a woman under 40 with COVID-19, enrolled during active disease.

The CDR3 DNA reads as TGTGCCAGCAGGAATAGCGGGAGGGCCACCGGGGAGCTGTTTTTT. It translates to CASRNSGRATGELFF. J is TRBJ2-2 and V is TRBV6-6, with 11 bases identical to TRBD2. CDR3 length: 15 amino acids. With 6 bases clipped from V and 4 bases from J, the junction kept 4 bases outside the gene matches. Germline CDR1 is MNHNY and CDR2 is SVGAGI (reference sequence).

The chain has TRBV12-5 and TRBJ2-3; 7 bases map to TRBD1. Germline V CDR1 and CDR2: LGHNT, FRNRAP. J gave up 1 base and V 6 bases, and 7 bases lay outside the gene matches. The CDR3 extends over 15 amino acids. This chain's CDR3 is CASGPGDSRTDTQYF. The CDR3, as DNA: TGTGCTAGTGGACCCGGGGACAGCCGCACAGATACGCAGTATTTT. Looking up the rest from reference TRBV12-5 and TRBJ2-3 gives the full variable domain: DARVTQTPRHKVTEMGQEVTMRCQPILGHNTVFWYRQTMMQGLELLAYFRNRAPLDDSGMPKDRFSAEMPDATLATLKIQPSEPRDSAVYFCASGPGDSRTDTQYFGPGTRLTVL.

The gene calls are TRBV20-1 and TRBJ2-5; D unclear. The CDR3 extends over 11 amino acids. Germline loops: CDR1 DFQATT, CDR2 SNEGSKA (reference sequence). V lost 0 bases and J lost 5, with 4 bases in between. The CDR3 region has the DNA TGCAGTGCTAGAGAGGGCGAGACCCAGTACTTC. This translates into CSAREGETQYF.

This clone was counted ten times or more. The J gene is TRBJ1-5, the V gene TRBV7-8; the D is unclear. V gave up 6 bases and J gave up 4 bases, with 10 bases separating them. Germline lookup yields CDR1 SGHVS and CDR2 FQNEAQ. The CDR3 spans 13 residues. The CDR3 here is CASRARENQPQHF. CDR3 coding DNA: TGTGCCAGCAGGGCCCGGGAGAATCAGCCCCAGCATTTT.

The chain joins TRBV20-1 to TRBJ1-4, with a possible D match to TRBD1 (5 bases). The germline V gene encodes CDR1 DFQATT and CDR2 SNEGSKA (reference sequence). V was pared by 3 bases and J by 4 bases, with 9 bases between. CDR3 length: 13 residues. This CDR3 is CSASGHSNEKLFF. In DNA form, the CDR3 reads TGCAGTGCTAGTGGACATAGTAATGAAAAACTGTTTTTT.

This chain uses TRBV6-5 with TRBJ2-5; 9 nucleotides match TRBD1. The length of the CDR3 is 15 residues. Germline CDR1 and CDR2: MNHEY and SVGAGI. Trimming cost V 6 bases and J 4 bases; bases outside gene matches: 9. The CDR3 DNA reads as TGTGCCAGCAGACAAAAGCCGACAGGGGGAGAGACCCAGTACTTC. It specifies CASRQKPTGGETQYF.

This chain uses TRBV7-2 with TRBJ1-6; D may be TRBD1 (6 bases). V shed 1 base and J shed 8 bases, with 9 bases lying between them. CDR1 is SGHTA and CDR2 is FQGNSA in the germline V gene. The CDR3 loop spans 14 amino acids. The CDR3 DNA reads as TGTGCCAGCAGCTTAGGGACAGCGCATTCACCCCTCCACTTT. Amino acids: CASSLGTAHSPLHF.

The V gene is TRBV4-1, the J gene TRBJ2-1; 13 bases are shared with TRBD2. The CDR3 is 16 amino acids. The J segment lost 2 bases and the V segment lost 3 bases, leaving 1 base of the junction unmatched. The germline V gene has CDR1 MGHRA and CDR2 YSYEKL. CDR3 in DNA: TGCGCCAGCAGCCAGGGGACTAGCGGGACCTACAATGAGCAGTTCTTC. Its translation is CASSQGTSGTYNEQFF.

J is TRBJ2-2 and V is TRBV9; TRBD2 aligns across 7 bases. CDR1 is SGDLS and CDR2 is YYNGEE in the germline V gene. After removal of 0 bases from V and 0 bases from J, the junction contained 5 bases not matched to a gene. The CDR3 totals 17 residues. The CDR3 DNA sequence: TGTGCCAGCAGCGTAGTTCCCCTAGCGGCGAACACCGGGGAGCTGTTTTTT. Translated, it gives CASSVVPLAANTGELFF. The variable domain in full, completed from reference TRBV9 and TRBJ2-2, reads DSGVTQTPKHLITATGQRVTLRCSPRSGDLSVYWYQQSLDQGLQFLIQYYNGEERAKGNILERFSAQQFPDLHSELNLSSLELGDSALYFCASSVVPLAANTGELFFGEGSRLTVL.

The chain is built from TRBV6-6 and TRBJ1-2, with TRBD1 as a possible D gene (6 bases). Per germline, CDR1 MNHNY and CDR2 SVGAGI (reference sequence). The V and J ends lost 6 bases and 4 bases respectively, with 12 bases between them. The CDR3 is 13 amino acids. DNA for the CDR3: TGTGCCAGCAGCCCACAGGGTACCTATGGCTACACCTTC. This encodes CASSPQGTYGYTF.

This clone has only one observation. V gene TRBV28 combines with J gene TRBJ1-5, with TRBD1 as a possible D gene (5 bases). V lost 3 bases and J 9 bases, leaving 21 bases between the germline ends. This CDR3 has 16 residues. From germline, CDR1 is MDHEN and CDR2 SYDVKM. The CDR3 protein is CASSLVRTLPSLPQHF. CDR3 bases: TGTGCCAGCAGTTTGGTAAGGACACTTCCCTCTCTGCCCCAGCATTTT.

The chain links TRBV11-2 to TRBJ2-3, with 7 nucleotides matching TRBD2. From germline, CDR1 is SGHAT and CDR2 FQNNGV. The CDR3 is made up of 15 amino acids. J gave up 4 bases and V 2 bases, and 6 bases lay outside the gene matches. The CDR3 is CASSLLGLSSDTQYF. CDR3 DNA sequence: TGTGCCAGCAGCTTATTGGGACTAAGCTCAGATACGCAGTATTTT.

The chain combines TRBV5-1 with TRBJ2-7; TRBD1 agrees at 7 bases. The germline V gene has CDR1 SGHRS and CDR2 YFSETQ. The length of the CDR3 is 15 residues. J was trimmed by 0 bases and V by 2 bases; bases with no gene match: 5. The CDR3 sequence is CASSFRQGASYEQYF. CDR3 nucleotides: TGCGCCAGCAGCTTTCGACAGGGAGCCTCCTACGAGCAGTACTTC.